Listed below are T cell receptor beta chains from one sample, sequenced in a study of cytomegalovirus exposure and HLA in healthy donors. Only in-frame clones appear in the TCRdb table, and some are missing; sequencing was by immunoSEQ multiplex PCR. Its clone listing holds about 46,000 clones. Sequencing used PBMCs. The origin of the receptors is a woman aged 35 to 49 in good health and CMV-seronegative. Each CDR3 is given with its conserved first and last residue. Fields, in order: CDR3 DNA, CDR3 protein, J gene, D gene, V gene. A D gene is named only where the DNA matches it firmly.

cdr3_nt: TGTGCCAGCAGTACGGGACTAGCGGCCTACGAGCAGTACTTC
cdr3_aa: CASSTGLAAYEQYF
j_call: TRBJ2-7
d_call: TRBD2
v_call: TRBV27

cdr3_nt: TGCGCCAGCAGCTTCTCGGGGTCGAACACTGAAGATTTCTTT
cdr3_aa: CASSFSGSNTEDFF
j_call: TRBJ1-1
d_call: .
v_call: TRBV5-1

cdr3_nt: TGTGCCAGCAGTTTCCGCGCCGGTAGAGGCTTGTACGAGCAGTACTTC
cdr3_aa: CASSFRAGRGLYEQYF
j_call: TRBJ2-7
d_call: .
v_call: TRBV28

cdr3_nt: TGTGCCATCAGACCGGTGCTAGCGGGAGACGCCGGGGAGCTGTTTTTT
cdr3_aa: CAIRPVLAGDAGELFF
j_call: TRBJ2-2
d_call: TRBD2
v_call: TRBV10-3

cdr3_nt: TGTGCCAGCTCACCACCGGCTCGCGGGGGGAACACCGGGGAGCTGTTTTTT
cdr3_aa: CASSPPARGGNTGELFF
j_call: TRBJ2-2
d_call: TRBD2
v_call: TRBV18

cdr3_nt: TGTGCCAGCAGCTCCTTAAAGAACACTGAAGCTTTCTTT
cdr3_aa: CASSSLKNTEAFF
j_call: TRBJ1-1
d_call: .
v_call: TRBV7-6

cdr3_nt: TGTGCCAGCAGCTCGGGACAGGGGCTCTATGGCTACACCTTC
cdr3_aa: CASSSGQGLYGYTF
j_call: TRBJ1-2
d_call: TRBD1
v_call: TRBV11-2

cdr3_nt: TGTGCCAGCAGTCCGACAGGACTAGCGGGAGAGTTGGACGAGCAGTACTTC
cdr3_aa: CASSPTGLAGELDEQYF
j_call: TRBJ2-7
d_call: TRBD2
v_call: TRBV28

cdr3_nt: TGTGCCATCAGTGCAACAGGGGTGGGAGAAAAACTGTTTTTT
cdr3_aa: CAISATGVGEKLFF
j_call: TRBJ1-4
d_call: TRBD1
v_call: TRBV10-3

cdr3_nt: TGCAGCGTTGAGGGGGGGGCCAATGAGCAGTTCTTC
cdr3_aa: CSVEGGANEQFF
j_call: TRBJ2-1
d_call: .
v_call: TRBV29-1

cdr3_nt: TGTGCCAGCAGCGAAGACCATACAGGGGACTACGAGCAGTACTTC
cdr3_aa: CASSEDHTGDYEQYF
j_call: TRBJ2-7
d_call: TRBD1
v_call: TRBV7-6

cdr3_nt: TGTGCCAGCAGCTCCAGACTGCTGAGCTCCTACAATGAGCAGTTCTTC
cdr3_aa: CASSSRLLSSYNEQFF
j_call: TRBJ2-1
d_call: .
v_call: TRBV11-2